Listed here are 17 T cell receptor beta chains from one sample, sequenced in a study of patients and donors after allogeneic stem cell transplantation. TCRdb called the RT-PCR reads again in MiXCR, with one record for every CDR3 protein. The table records about 100,000 distinct CDR3 sequences, approximately 40% of them present only once. The sequencing input was blood, either unsorted or a sorted T cell fraction (not recorded which). These receptors were taken from a human donor who was either an allogeneic HSCT recipient or a stem cell or donor lymphocyte infusion donor (not recorded which). It is not recorded whose cells these are; they may come from a transplant donor.

The chain couples TRBV20-1 to TRBJ2-7; D ambiguous. The germline V gene has CDR1 DFQATT and CDR2 SNEGSKA (reference sequence). V lost 4 bases, J lost 9 bases, and 16 bases lay in between. This CDR3 region has 12 residues. The CDR3 region is CSAILGPPGQYF. The CDR3 DNA sequence: TGCAGTGCTATCCTCGGGCCCCCAGGGCAGTACTTC.

This clonotype occurred a few times. The V and J genes are TRBV24-1 and TRBJ1-2; D ambiguous. Germline V gene sequence: CDR1 KGHDR, CDR2 SFDVKD. This CDR3 comprises 11 residues. V was shortened by 9 bases and J by 1 base, with 5 bases between the two germline ends. The CDR3 sequence is CATEGNYGYTF. The DNA of the CDR3 is TGTGCCACCGAAGGTAACTATGGCTACACCTTC.

The chain carries TRBV6-5 and TRBJ2-3; 9 bases match TRBD1. Germline values: CDR1 MNHEY, CDR2 SVGAGI. CDR3 size: 14 residues. The junction had 5 bases not matched to a gene; V was cut back by 6 bases and J by 4 bases. The CDR3 nucleotides are TGTGCCAGCAGGAGGACAGGGGTGGCAGATACGCAGTATTTT. Translating gives CASRRTGVADTQYF.

The V call is TRBV12-3 or TRBV12-4, the J call TRBJ1-2; 10 nucleotides agree with TRBD1. The J segment lost 6 bases and the V segment lost 5 bases, leaving 15 bases of the junction unmatched. This CDR3 is 17 amino acids long. The CDR3 sequence: CASSLRTGGDRGNGYTF. DNA of the CDR3: TGTGCCAGCAGTCTAAGGACAGGGGGAGATAGAGGGAATGGCTACACCTTC.

The chain combines TRBV28 with TRBJ1-2, with no clear D. Germline loops: CDR1 MDHEN, CDR2 SYDVKM. Trimming stripped 5 bases from V and 0 bases from J, with 10 bases between. The CDR3 sequence is 14 residues long. CDR3 nucleotides: TGTGCCAGCAGTCCTGGGTCAGCTAACTATGGCTACACCTTC. This sequence encodes CASSPGSANYGYTF.

The chain employs TRBV18 and TRBJ2-1; 10 bases are shared with TRBD1. Germline V gene sequence: CDR1 KGHSH, CDR2 LQKENI. After removal of 4 bases from V and 7 bases from J, the junction contained 4 bases not matched to a gene. This CDR3 has 14 amino acids. CDR3 sequence (DNA): TGTGCCAGCTCACGCGACAGGGGGCAGAATGAGCAGTTCTTC. This encodes CASSRDRGQNEQFF.

In its sample, this clonotype was seen a few times. This chain joins TRBV6-6 and TRBJ1-2; 7 bases are shared with TRBD1. Germline V gene data show CDR1 as MNHNY and CDR2 as SVGAGI (reference sequence). Germline trimming cut 5 bases from V and 2 bases from J; bases unmatched to any gene: 11. This CDR3 region has 16 residues. CDR3 protein: CASSTPRQGANYGYTF. The CDR3 DNA sequence: TGTGCCAGCAGTACCCCGAGACAGGGCGCGAACTATGGCTACACCTTC.

The chain has TRBV18 and TRBJ1-4; D is undetermined. The CDR3 loop spans 11 amino acids. Trimming removed 6 bases from V and 5 bases from J, with 4 bases in between. Germline assignment: CDR1 KGHSH and CDR2 LQKENI. The CDR3 spells CASSQNEKLFF. In nucleotides, the CDR3 is TGTGCCAGCTCTCAGAATGAAAAACTGTTTTTT.

This clonotype turned up a few times. The rearrangement uses TRBV7-2 and TRBJ1-1; D remains ambiguous. The CDR3 has 15 amino acids. Trimming shortened V by 2 bases and J by 4 bases, and 14 bases separated the two germline ends. CDR1 is SGHTA, CDR2 FQGNSA, per germline. The CDR3 coding sequence is TGTGCCAGCAGCTTAAACGCCCCGCTGGGCACTGAAGCTTTCTTT. Translated: CASSLNAPLGTEAFF.

This clonotype was counted a few times. The genes are TRBV12-3 or TRBV12-4 and TRBJ1-6; D is unresolved. The CDR3 is made up of 14 amino acids. V gave up 2 bases and J gave up 8 bases, with 10 bases separating them. The CDR3 reads CASSLLGLDSPLHF. The CDR3 DNA reads as TGTGCCAGCAGTTTACTTGGGTTGGATTCACCCCTCCACTTT.

V gene TRBV28 combines with J gene TRBJ2-4; D unclear. The germline CDR1 and CDR2 sequences are MDHEN and SYDVKM. CDR3 size: 16 residues. The V end was cut by 2 bases, the J end by 0 bases, with 11 bases between. CDR3 in DNA: TGTGCCAGCAGTTTAAGAGTAGCAGTAGCCAAAAACATTCAGTACTTC. This codes for CASSLRVAVAKNIQYF.

A single count supports this clonotype. The V call is TRBV6-5, the J call TRBJ2-3; D is possibly TRBD1 (6 bases). The V end lost 6 bases, the J end lost 3 bases, and 16 bases lay between the germline ends. Germline loops: CDR1 MNHEY, CDR2 SVGAGI. The CDR3 extends over 15 amino acids. CDR3 coding DNA: TGTGCCAGCAGAACAGGGCGAGCCGGTACAGATACGCAGTATTTT. It is translated as CASRTGRAGTDTQYF.

This clonotype has a handful of counts. This chain connects TRBV20-1 to TRBJ2-2; D is perhaps TRBD1 or TRBD2 (5 bases each). Trimming removed 6 bases from V and 2 bases from J, with 10 bases in between. Germline CDR1 DFQATT, CDR2 SNEGSKA (reference sequence). The length of the CDR3 is 13 residues. The CDR3 loop is CSARDPNTGELFF. The CDR3 nucleotides are TGCAGTGCCAGGGACCCTAACACCGGGGAGCTGTTTTTT.

The chain has TRBV29-1 and TRBJ1-1; 10 bases map to TRBD1. The V gene's germline CDR1 is SQVTM and CDR2 ANQGSEA. V was pared by 7 bases and J by 4 bases, with 3 bases of the junction left unmatched. This CDR3 region has 12 residues. CDR3 coding DNA: TGCAGCGGAGACAGGGGGCCCACTGAAGCTTTCTTT. It codes for CSGDRGPTEAFF.

This chain links TRBV6-6 with TRBJ2-3; D is unclear. CDR1 is MNHNY, CDR2 SVGAGI, per germline (reference sequence). The length of the CDR3 is 14 residues. The V and J ends lost 5 bases and 5 bases respectively, with 14 bases between them. The CDR3 is CASSPRRYRDTQYF. CDR3 DNA: TGTGCCAGCAGTCCCCGACGGTACAGAGATACGCAGTATTTT.

This clonotype was picked up a small number of times. The chain employs TRBV25-1 and TRBJ1-6; D is uncertain. V dropped 3 bases and J dropped 5 bases, with 14 bases sitting between them. CDR3 length: 16 residues. Germline CDR1 reads MGHDK; CDR2 reads SYGVNS. The CDR3 here is CASSEFGGMDNSPLHF. In DNA, the CDR3 is TGTGCCAGCAGTGAGTTCGGCGGGATGGATAATTCACCCCTCCACTTT.

This clonotype was observed a handful of times. V usage is TRBV20-1 and J usage is TRBJ1-6; no clear D gene. Germline V CDR1 and CDR2: DFQATT, SNEGSKA (reference sequence). The V gene lost 2 bases and the J gene lost 5 bases, with 10 bases spanning the gap. The CDR3 is 14 amino acids. CDR3: CSARTRPNNSPLHF. The CDR3 nucleotides are TGCAGTGCTAGAACCAGACCCAATAATTCACCCCTCCACTTT.